These 8 T cell receptor beta chains were all obtained from the same sample, sequenced in a study of blood T cell repertoires in COVID-19. Produced via immunoSEQ multiplex PCR; TCRdb's table is partial and in-frame only. The profile shows about 160,000 clones, around 90% of them singletons. Material: peripheral blood. The receptor source for this set is a woman aged 55-75 years with active or convalescent COVID-19.

V and J are TRBV7-8 and TRBJ1-1, with TRBD1 matching over 7 bases. This CDR3 has 15 residues. The V gene's germline CDR1 is SGHVS and CDR2 FQNEAQ. Trimming removed 5 bases from V and 6 bases from J; junction bases left unmatched: 12. DNA for the CDR3: TGTGCCAGCAGCCCTAGGCCTGCTGGGACAGCTGAAGCTTTCTTT. Translated: CASSPRPAGTAEAFF.

This chain uses TRBV7-3 with TRBJ2-1, with TRBD2 matching over 7 bases. This CDR3 region has 12 residues. The junction had 8 bases not matched to a gene; V was cut back by 6 bases and J by 12 bases. The V gene's germline CDR1 is SGHTA and CDR2 FQGTGA. CDR3 sequence reads: CASSSPGGRQFF. In DNA, the CDR3 is TGTGCCAGCAGTTCCCCCGGGGGGAGGCAGTTCTTC.

The V and J genes are TRBV9 and TRBJ1-1; 11 bases agree with TRBD1. The CDR3 totals 15 residues. Per germline, CDR1 SGDLS and CDR2 YYNGEE. Trimming cost V 3 bases and J 9 bases; bases outside gene matches: 10. This chain's CDR3 is CASSARSGTGGKAFF. DNA of the CDR3: TGTGCCAGCAGCGCCCGTTCCGGGACAGGGGGTAAAGCTTTCTTT.

The rearrangement links TRBV5-1 to TRBJ2-5; 9 nucleotides line up with TRBD2. CDR3 length equals 14 residues. Trimming removed 4 bases from V and 5 bases from J; junction bases left unmatched: 6. Germline assignment: CDR1 SGHRS and CDR2 YFSETQ. CDR3 residues: CASSVGTSRETQYF. The DNA of the CDR3 is TGCGCCAGCAGCGTCGGGACTAGCCGGGAGACCCAGTACTTC. Drawing the rest from reference TRBV5-1 and TRBJ2-5, the complete variable domain is KAGVTQTPRYLIKTRGQQVTLSCSPISGHRSVSWYQQTPGQGLQFLFEYFSETQRNKGNFPGRFSGRQFSNSRSEMNVSTLELGDSALYLCASSVGTSRETQYFGPGTRLLVL.

V gene TRBV28 combines with J gene TRBJ2-7, with a tentative D call TRBD2 (6 bases). Germline CDR1 and CDR2: MDHEN and SYDVKM. V lost 3 bases to trimming and J lost 0 bases, with 9 bases between them. The CDR3 contains 14 residues. This chain's CDR3 is CASSFGGRSYEQYF. The CDR3 region has the DNA TGTGCCAGCAGTTTTGGAGGGCGCTCCTACGAGCAGTACTTC.

The V call is TRBV5-6, the J call TRBJ2-1; no clear D. Trimming removed 1 base at V and 8 bases at J, with 7 bases between. Per germline, CDR1 SGHDT and CDR2 YYEEEE. This CDR3 comprises 12 residues. The CDR3 reads CASSLQIYEQFF. In nucleotides, the CDR3 is TGTGCCAGCAGCTTGCAGATATATGAGCAGTTCTTC.

This rearrangement joins TRBV27 to TRBJ1-6, with 9 bases that match TRBD1. Germline CDR1 is MNHEY and CDR2 is SMNVEV (reference sequence). J was trimmed by 6 bases and V by 6 bases; bases with no gene match: 12. This CDR3 has 17 amino acids. This CDR3 reads CASSRETGGASNSPLHF. DNA of the CDR3: TGTGCCAGCAGCCGAGAGACAGGGGGTGCGAGTAATTCACCCCTCCACTTT.

This clone came up once. The chain recombines TRBV7-6 with TRBJ1-4; 7 bases agree with TRBD1. CDR1 is SGHVS, CDR2 FNYEAQ, per germline. J gave up 5 bases and V 5 bases, and 5 bases lay outside the gene matches. The CDR3 has 14 residues. CDR3 in DNA: TGTGCCAGCAGCCCGGGGGACAGCAATGAAAAACTGTTTTTT. Translated, it gives CASSPGDSNEKLFF.